These 22 T cell receptor beta chains share one sample of origin, sequenced in a study of T-cell memory formation after mild COVID-19. TCRdb used MiXCR to reprocess the 5' RACE reads, holding one entry per CDR3 protein. The sample includes about 340,000 distinct CDR3 sequences, 15% to 20% of them seen just once. The specimen sequenced was PBMCs or a T cell subset sorted from them (not recorded which). The receptors were sampled from a young man who had mild COVID-19 (a few samples of this study predate the infection). Cell type and time point are not known.

The CDR3 sequence is CSADGPLETQYF. CDR3 bases: TGCAGTGCTGACGGCCCACTCGAGACCCAGTACTTC. The V gene is TRBV20-1, the J gene TRBJ2-5; D is uncertain. V was trimmed by 5 bases and J by 5 bases, leaving 12 bases between them. Germline V CDR1 and CDR2: DFQATT, SNEGSKA (reference sequence). This CDR3 contains 12 residues.

The rearrangement uses TRBV7-7 and TRBJ1-1; D call uncertain. Per the germline V gene, CDR1 is SSHAT and CDR2 is FNYEAQ (reference sequence). The CDR3 is made up of 13 amino acids. V was pared by 5 bases and J by 1 base, with 8 bases between. In nucleotides, the CDR3 is TGTGCCAGCAGCCCCGCCCCGAACACTGAAGCTTTCTTT. Translation gives CASSPAPNTEAFF.

V and J are TRBV20-1 and TRBJ2-7; possible D gene TRBD2, 5 bases. The CDR3 spans 13 residues. Germline CDR1 and CDR2: DFQATT and SNEGSKA (reference sequence). Trimming removed 5 bases at V and 3 bases at J, with 14 bases between. CDR3 loop: CSADGGEDYEQYF. The CDR3 DNA sequence: TGCAGTGCTGATGGAGGTGAGGACTACGAGCAGTACTTC.

This clonotype appeared a few times. The J gene is TRBJ1-2, the V gene TRBV20-1; D not resolved. The V and J ends lost 6 bases and 4 bases respectively, with 15 bases between them. Germline values: CDR1 DFQATT, CDR2 SNEGSKA (reference sequence). CDR3 length: 13 amino acids. CDR3: CSAGQQFFYGYTF. The CDR3 nucleotides are TGCAGTGCCGGCCAGCAGTTTTTCTATGGCTACACCTTC.

This clonotype showed up just a few times. The chain links TRBV4-3 to TRBJ2-3; TRBD2 aligns across 10 bases. The germline gives CDR1 LGHNA, CDR2 YSLEER. CDR3 size: 16 residues. V gave up 2 bases and J gave up 2 bases; unmatched junction bases: 4. The chain's CDR3 is CASSQTLAGSTDTQYF. CDR3 DNA: TGCGCCAGCAGCCAAACACTAGCGGGGTCCACAGATACGCAGTATTTT.

The DNA for the CDR3 is TGTGCCAGCAGCTTTTTGGGATATACCCATGAGCAGTTCTTC. Protein sequence: CASSFLGYTHEQFF. The chain recombines TRBV7-2 with TRBJ2-1; D unresolved. In germline, CDR1 is SGHTA, CDR2 FQGNSA. V was shortened by 3 bases and J by 8 bases, with 14 bases between the two germline ends. This CDR3 spans 14 amino acids.

The chain employs TRBV20-1 and TRBJ2-3, with TRBD1 matching over 8 bases. In germline, CDR1 is DFQATT, CDR2 SNEGSKA (reference sequence). Losses at the gene ends were 7 bases for V and 1 base for J; bases not matched to a gene: 13. The CDR3 contains 16 residues. The CDR3 reads CSVPTGAARGTDTQYF. CDR3 nucleotides: TGCAGTGTTCCGACAGGGGCCGCAAGGGGCACAGATACGCAGTATTTT.

The sample holds many counts of this clonotype. This chain connects TRBV25-1 to TRBJ2-4, with D maybe TRBD2 (5 bases). Germline CDR1 is MGHDK and CDR2 is SYGVNS. The V end was cut by 4 bases, the J end by 14 bases, with 12 bases between. The CDR3 is made up of 11 amino acids. The CDR3 DNA follows: TGTGCCAGCAGTGTTGGACTCTTTAAGTACTTC. Its protein product is CASSVGLFKYF.

The chain is built from TRBV5-5 and TRBJ1-4; unclear D gene. The ends were cut back, 0 bases at V and 8 bases at J, with 11 bases in the middle. Germline V gene data show CDR1 as SGHKS and CDR2 as YYEKEE (reference sequence). This CDR3 is built from 14 residues. As DNA, the CDR3 is TGTGCCAGCAGCTTGGCTACGGTAGCGGAAAAACTGTTTTTT. Its protein is CASSLATVAEKLFF.

The sample holds many counts of this clonotype. The chain links TRBV20-1 to TRBJ2-7, with D perhaps given as TRBD1 or TRBD2 (5 bases each). This CDR3 comprises 14 residues. CDR1 is DFQATT and CDR2 is SNEGSKA in the germline V gene (reference sequence). V gave up 2 bases and J gave up 2 bases, with 13 bases separating them. Here the CDR3 DNA reads TGCAGTGCTAGACGGATGGGGGTGGCCTACGAGCAGTACTTC. It is translated as CSARRMGVAYEQYF.

This clonotype was seen more than once but under ten times. V and J are TRBV7-9 and TRBJ1-5; tentative D call: TRBD1 (5 bases). The germline V gene encodes CDR1 SEHNR and CDR2 FQNEAQ (reference sequence). The CDR3 runs 14 residues. V was clipped by 5 bases and J by 7 bases, with 15 bases between them. The DNA for the CDR3 is TGTGCCAGCAGCCCCGGGAGGGGAGAACAGCCCCAGCATTTT. This gives the protein CASSPGRGEQPQHF.

This clonotype was found a few times. The chain links TRBV5-1 to TRBJ2-3; 13 bases align to TRBD2. The V gene end was trimmed by 2 bases and the J gene end by 4 bases; junction bases not matched to a gene: 7. Germline values: CDR1 SGHRS, CDR2 YFSETQ. The CDR3 sequence is 17 residues long. The chain's CDR3 is CASSFWTSGGTSDTQYF. CDR3 DNA sequence: TGCGCCAGCAGCTTCTGGACTAGCGGGGGAACATCAGATACGCAGTATTTT.

This chain uses TRBV20-1 with TRBJ1-4, with a tentative D call TRBD1 (5 bases). Between the trimmed V and J ends, which lost 1 base and 6 bases, there was a span of 12 bases. The CDR3 runs to 14 residues. Germline V gene data show CDR1 as DFQATT and CDR2 as SNEGSKA (reference sequence). The CDR3 sequence: CSARGWGSDEKLFF. DNA for the CDR3: TGCAGTGCTAGAGGGTGGGGGTCCGATGAAAAACTGTTTTTT.

This clonotype has a handful of counts. The CDR3 nucleotides are TGCGCCAGCAGCTTGTCAGGGACTAATGAAAAACTGTTTTTT. Residues: CASSLSGTNEKLFF. This chain joins TRBV5-1 and TRBJ1-4; D is possibly TRBD1 (5 bases). Trimming took 1 base from V and 2 from J, leaving 6 bases between them. The CDR3 is made up of 14 amino acids. Looked up from germline, CDR1 is SGHRS and CDR2 is YFSETQ.

The chain recombines TRBV6-2 or TRBV6-3 with TRBJ1-2, with TRBD1 as a possible D gene (5 bases). Germline CDR1 MNHEY, CDR2 SVGEGT. CDR3 length equals 14 residues. Between the trimmed V and J ends, which lost 2 bases and 1 base, there was a span of 8 bases. CDR3: CASSYETVNYGYTF. For the CDR3, the DNA is TGTGCCAGCAGTTACGAGACAGTTAACTATGGCTACACCTTC.

The chain joins TRBV6-2 or TRBV6-3 to TRBJ1-5, with 7 nucleotides matching TRBD1. Germline loops: CDR1 MNHEY, CDR2 SVGEGT. The CDR3 consists of 15 residues. Trimming at V came to 4 bases and at J to 0 bases, leaving 3 bases not matched to a gene. CDR3 loop: CASSSRGSSNQPQHF. In DNA form, the CDR3 reads TGTGCCAGCAGTTCCAGGGGGAGTAGCAATCAGCCCCAGCATTTT.

This clonotype has only a few counts. V and J are TRBV18 and TRBJ2-1; 8 bases align to TRBD2. Germline lookup yields CDR1 KGHSH and CDR2 LQKENI. The CDR3 contains 15 residues. Germline trimming cut 1 base from V and 4 bases from J; bases unmatched to any gene: 3. The CDR3 coding sequence is TGTGCCAGCTCACCACAGCGGGGGAGATACAATGAGCAGTTCTTC. Protein: CASSPQRGRYNEQFF.

The chain is built from TRBV4-1 and TRBJ2-7; 9 bases line up with TRBD2. The CDR3 covers 15 residues. CDR1 is MGHRA and CDR2 is YSYEKL in the germline V gene. V lost 4 bases, J lost 1 base, and 5 bases stayed unmatched. DNA of the CDR3: TGCGCCAGCAGCCGAAAGCGGGGGGAGTCCTACGAGCAGTACTTC. Its protein product is CASSRKRGESYEQYF.

This clonotype showed up many times. The rearrangement links TRBV18 to TRBJ1-1; maybe TRBD1 (5 bases). Trimming took 1 base from V and 3 from J, leaving 12 bases between them. Germline-derived CDR1 and CDR2 are KGHSH and LQKENI. This CDR3 region has 15 residues. The CDR3 here is CASSPQGEPHTEAFF. CDR3 nucleotides: TGTGCCAGCTCACCACAAGGGGAACCCCACACTGAAGCTTTCTTT.

This clonotype came up many times. The chain joins TRBV11-2 to TRBJ2-3; D remains ambiguous. Per the germline V gene, CDR1 is SGHAT and CDR2 is FQNNGV. The CDR3 has 16 amino acids. V was cut by 1 base and J by 1 base, with 12 bases left in between. The CDR3 sequence is CASSLGSLRGTDTQYF. As DNA, the CDR3 is TGTGCCAGCAGCTTAGGATCTCTCCGGGGCACAGATACGCAGTATTTT.

The chain employs TRBV5-1 and TRBJ2-7; D might be TRBD1 or TRBD2, each matching 5 bases. CDR1 SGHRS and CDR2 YFSETQ come from the germline V gene. V lost 0 bases and J lost 6, with 16 bases in between. The CDR3 has 15 residues. CDR3 region: CASSLGAGSPSEQYF. The CDR3 DNA reads as TGCGCCAGCAGCTTGGGGGCAGGGAGTCCCTCCGAGCAGTACTTC.

The chain links TRBV5-6 to TRBJ1-1; D ambiguous. The V end was cut by 4 bases, the J end by 0 bases, with 4 bases between. Germline V gene sequence: CDR1 SGHDT, CDR2 YYEEEE. The CDR3 spans 12 residues. The CDR3 DNA is TGTGCCAGCAGCGTGCTGAACACTGAAGCTTTCTTT. Protein product: CASSVLNTEAFF. Supplemented by reference TRBV5-6 and TRBJ1-1, the full variable domain reads DAGVTQSPTHLIKTRGQQVTLRCSPKSGHDTVSWYQQALGQGPQFIFQYYEEEERQRGNFPDRFSGHQFPNYSSELNVNALLLGDSALYLCASSVLNTEAFFGQGTRLTVV.